The present TCR beta chain was sequenced within a study of shared clonotypes between healthy human individuals. Clones were sequenced by immunoSEQ multiplex PCR, and TCRdb holds only the in-frame ones, with some missing. The data show around 510,000 clones, approximately 94% seen once. The donors were adults (healthy and HIV-negative) with no recent acute infections or vaccinations. Within Nashville, Tennessee resided all donors, each a Caucasian adult. The germline V gene encodes CDR1 KGHSH and CDR2 LQKENI. V lost 4 bases and J lost 2; bases outside the gene matches: 4. This CDR3 has 14 amino acids. The chain is built from TRBV18 and TRBJ2-5, with 7 positions matching TRBD1. The sample was naive CD4+ T cells sorted from blood. The subset is: CD45RA+ positively selected. This sequence was found in a woman aged 25 to 39 in good health. This CDR3 reads CASSRNRGQETQYF. The DNA of the CDR3 is TGTGCCAGCTCACGAAACAGGGGACAAGAGACCCAGTACTTC.